This is a list of T cell receptor beta chains from one sample in a study of blood T cells in healthy people across ages. A single record per CDR3 protein comes from TCRdb applying MiXCR to the 5' RACE reads. Among a few hundred thousand distinct CDR3 sequences listed, roughly half were seen once. Sequencing used blood. These receptor sequences come from a man in his sixties in good health. Each CDR3 is given with its conserved first and last residue. Fields, in order: J gene, D gene, V gene, clone size, CDR3 protein, CDR3 DNA. The D gene is left open where the match is weak. Clone size, where shown, is once, few, many, or a class for clones that have expanded.

>TRBJ1-2|TRBD1|TRBV9|few
CASSSDRGRYGYTF
TGTGCCAGCAGCTCCGACAGGGGAAGATATGGCTACACCTTC
>TRBJ2-7|TRBD1|TRBV18|few
CASSPEDRGEQYF
TGTGCCAGCTCACCAGAGGACAGGGGCGAGCAGTACTTC
>TRBJ2-3|.|TRBV21-1|.
CASSKEGASERHTQYF
TGTGCCAGCAGCAAAGAGGGGGCGTCTGAACGTCATACGCAGTATTTT
>TRBJ2-5|.|TRBV6-5|many
CASNTLGPTETQYF
TGTGCCAGCAACACACTGGGGCCGACAGAGACCCAGTACTTC
>TRBJ2-1|TRBD1|TRBV15|few
CATSRRTGGPYNEQFF
TGTGCCACCAGCAGGCGGACAGGGGGTCCCTACAATGAGCAGTTCTTC
>TRBJ2-5|TRBD1|TRBV12-3/TRBV12-4|few
CASSQPGTARWTQYF
TGTGCCAGCAGCCAACCCGGGACAGCCAGGTGGACCCAGTACTTC
>TRBJ1-1|.|TRBV29-1|.
CSVVRRAEAFF
TGCAGCGTGGTACGACGGGCAGAAGCTTTCTTT
>TRBJ2-6|TRBD1|TRBV5-6|.
CASSSPGTGALGANVLTF
TGTGCCAGCAGCTCCCCCGGGACAGGGGCCTTAGGGGCCAACGTCCTGACTTTC
>TRBJ2-3|.|TRBV6-1|.
CASSASPSDTQYF
TGTGCCAGCTCCGCGTCACCCTCAGATACGCAGTATTTT
>TRBJ2-3|.|TRBV5-1|.
CASSLVSRGSTDTQYF
TGCGCCAGCAGCTTGGTTTCCAGGGGAAGCACAGATACGCAGTATTTT
>TRBJ2-7|.|TRBV4-2|few
CASSTEFSYEQYF
TGTGCCAGCAGCACAGAGTTCTCCTACGAGCAGTACTTC
>TRBJ2-1|TRBD2|TRBV7-3|few
CASSSMTGLAGYNEQFF
TGTGCCAGCAGCTCAATGACAGGACTAGCGGGGTACAATGAGCAGTTCTTC
>TRBJ2-6|TRBD1|TRBV9|.
CASSIAGTGNPGANVLTF
TGTGCCAGCAGCATAGCCGGGACAGGCAACCCTGGGGCCAACGTCCTGACTTTC
>TRBJ2-3|TRBD1|TRBV12-3/TRBV12-4|.
CASNRGTTDTQYF
TGTGCCAGCAACAGGGGGACCACAGATACGCAGTATTTT
>TRBJ1-2|TRBD1|TRBV29-1|.
CSVATGVGYTF
TGCAGCGTGGCTACAGGGGTTGGCTACACCTTC
>TRBJ1-1|TRBD1|TRBV7-2|.
CASSSKQGAEAFF
TGTGCCAGCAGCTCCAAACAGGGGGCTGAAGCTTTCTTT
>TRBJ2-3|.|TRBV24-1|.
CATSDATGRADTQYF
TGTGCCACCAGTGATGCGACAGGTCGAGCAGATACGCAGTATTTT
>TRBJ2-5|.|TRBV29-1|once
CSVVAAGGAETQYF
TGCAGCGTTGTCGCGGCGGGTGGGGCAGAGACCCAGTACTTC
>TRBJ1-2|.|TRBV9|.
CASSPAGAEYGYTF
TGTGCCAGCAGCCCCGCGGGGGCGGAATATGGCTACACCTTC
>TRBJ2-7|TRBD2|TRBV12-3/TRBV12-4|.
CASSLAASGRARRSEQYF
TGTGCCAGCAGTTTAGCGGCTAGCGGGAGGGCCAGACGGTCCGAGCAGTACTTC
>TRBJ2-1|TRBD2|TRBV27|.
CASSSGLVTYNEQFF
TGTGCCAGCAGTTCGGGACTAGTCACCTACAATGAGCAGTTCTTC
>TRBJ2-3|TRBD2|TRBV2|.
CASSEARGTDTQYF
TGTGCCAGCAGTGAAGCGCGGGGGACAGATACGCAGTATTTT
>TRBJ2-3|.|TRBV29-1|.
CSPPGATPGTFEGCRDTQYF
TGCAGCCCCCCGGGGGCGACCCCGGGAACCTTCGAAGGTTGCAGAGATACGCAGTATTTT
>TRBJ2-7|.|TRBV6-2/TRBV6-3|.
CASSYPPGSYEQYF
TGTGCCAGCAGTTACCCACCGGGCAGCTACGAGCAGTACTTC
>TRBJ2-7|.|TRBV27|few
CASSQQGAYEQYF
TGTGCCAGCAGTCAACAGGGTGCCTACGAGCAGTACTTC
>TRBJ2-1|.|TRBV7-2|many
CASSLVGGREQFF
TGTGCCAGCAGCTTAGTAGGAGGGCGTGAGCAGTTCTTC
>TRBJ2-7|.|TRBV5-5|.
CASSFRRTAASYEQYF
TGTGCCAGCAGCTTTCGTCGGACAGCGGCTTCTTACGAGCAGTACTTC
>TRBJ2-3|TRBD2|TRBV6-2/TRBV6-3|.
CASSYSRGLARTGDTQYF
TGTGCCAGCAGTTACTCGAGGGGACTAGCGCGAACCGGAGATACGCAGTATTTT
>TRBJ1-4|.|TRBV4-1|.
CASSRDNQREEKLFF
TGCGCCAGCAGCCGAGATAATCAGAGGGAGGAAAAACTGTTTTTT
>TRBJ1-4|TRBD1|TRBV18|.
CASSPGQGDEKLFF
TGTGCCAGCTCACCGGGACAGGGGGATGAAAAACTGTTTTTT
>TRBJ2-7|TRBD1|TRBV7-2|few
CASSKGQGLYEQYF
TGTGCCAGCAGCAAGGGACAGGGCTTATACGAGCAGTACTTC
>TRBJ2-1|.|TRBV24-1|.
CATSSIGRNEQFF
TGTGCCACCTCTAGCATAGGGCGCAATGAGCAGTTCTTC
>TRBJ2-4|TRBD2|TRBV20-1|many
CSAHGLAGSQNIQYF
TGCAGTGCTCACGGACTAGCGGGCTCCCAAAACATTCAGTACTTC
>TRBJ2-2|TRBD1|TRBV11-2|.
CASSSGTGGSGTGELFF
TGTGCCAGCAGCTCCGGGACAGGGGGGAGTGGGACCGGGGAGCTGTTTTTT
>TRBJ2-3|.|TRBV20-1|.
CSAEGPDTQYF
TGCAGCGCGGAGGGGCCAGATACGCAGTATTTT
>TRBJ2-5|.|TRBV6-2/TRBV6-3|.
CASSYSPGKTQYF
TGTGCCAGCAGTTATTCCCCAGGAAAGACCCAGTACTTC
>TRBJ2-3|.|TRBV11-2|many
CASSLWGPRFKNTDTQYF
TGTGCCAGCAGCTTATGGGGACCTCGGTTTAAGAACACAGATACGCAGTATTTT
>TRBJ1-1|.|TRBV29-1|.
CSVGSQANTEAFF
TGCAGCGTTGGTTCGCAGGCCAACACTGAAGCTTTCTTT
>TRBJ1-2|TRBD1|TRBV6-2/TRBV6-3|.
CASNPDRAGGYTF
TGTGCCAGCAATCCGGACAGGGCAGGTGGCTACACCTTC
>TRBJ2-1|.|TRBV15|.
CATSRDPRGQSRSYNEQFF
TGTGCCACCAGCAGAGATCCTCGAGGACAGAGTCGGTCCTACAATGAGCAGTTCTTC